The 3 T cell receptor beta chains in this list originate from one sample, sequenced in a study of blood T cell repertoires in COVID-19 (dated by TCRdb to about 2020). Library preparation used the immunoSEQ multiplex PCR assay. TCRdb limited this immuneACCESS table to in-frame rearrangements with V and J called. A share of clones is missing; checked studies link under half to unresolved V genes, and the rest is unexplained. This sample holds about 70,000 clones; 70% to 90% were observed only once. The top ten constitute 12% of the sample. The sequenced sample was peripheral blood. The receptor set was obtained from a human donor in a cohort sampled during active COVID-19.

This clone was seen a handful of times. The J gene is TRBJ2-5, the V gene TRBV4-1; TRBD1 might be the D (5 bases). This CDR3 region has 14 residues. Trimming took off 0 bases at V and 5 bases at J, with 10 bases between the two ends. Germline lookup yields CDR1 MGHRA and CDR2 YSYEKL. The CDR3 coding sequence is TGCGCCAGCAGCCAAGAAGGGGTAGGGGAGACCCAGTACTTC. This sequence encodes CASSQEGVGETQYF.

V and J are TRBV3-1 (or the pseudogene TRBV3-2) and TRBJ2-2; 7 positions match TRBD2. After removal of 1 base from V and 2 bases from J, the junction contained 4 bases not matched to a gene. This CDR3 comprises 16 residues. CDR1 is LGHDT, CDR2 YNNKEL, per germline (reference sequence). The CDR3 DNA is TGTGCCAGCAGCCAAGCGGGAGGCTCCAACACCGGGGAGCTGTTTTTT. Its translation: CASSQAGGSNTGELFF.

V and J are TRBV27 and TRBJ1-1; the D gene is possibly TRBD1 (5 bases). CDR3 length equals 14 residues. V lost 4 bases, J lost 3 bases, and 12 bases lay in between. From germline, CDR1 is MNHEY and CDR2 SMNVEV (reference sequence). Here the CDR3 DNA reads TGTGCCAGCAGTTCGGGGGGAGGCCACACTGAAGCTTTCTTT. Amino acid sequence: CASSSGGGHTEAFF.